The 4 T cell receptor beta chains given below trace back to one sample, sequenced in a study of blood T cell repertoires in COVID-19. Libraries were prepared by immunoSEQ multiplex PCR; TCRdb keeps only in-frame clonotypes and omits some of them. This repertoire shows 250,000 to 350,000 clones, more than 75% found once; its top ten account for roughly 5.2%. Sequencing was done on a sample of PBMCs or T cells enriched from blood (not recorded which). The receptors here all came from a woman aged 25-40 years who had recovered from COVID-19.

J is TRBJ1-5 and V is TRBV28; a weak D match, TRBD1 (5 bases). CDR1 is MDHEN, CDR2 SYDVKM, per germline. The V and J ends lost 6 bases and 4 bases respectively, with 16 bases between them. The CDR3 spans 15 residues. CDR3 DNA sequence: TGTGCCAGCAGGGGGGGAACGGGGATGAATCAGCCCCAGCATTTT. This translates into CASRGGTGMNQPQHF.

The V gene is TRBV4-1, the J gene TRBJ2-7; 7 nucleotides align to TRBD1. This CDR3 region has 14 residues. V dropped 4 bases and J dropped 0; count of bases not matched to a gene: 3. CDR1 is MGHRA and CDR2 is YSYEKL in the germline V gene. CDR3 residues: CASSPGTVSYEQYF. The CDR3 bases are TGCGCCAGCAGCCCTGGGACAGTCTCCTACGAGCAGTACTTC.

The J gene is TRBJ1-1, the V gene TRBV6-5; D is possibly TRBD1 (5 bases). V lost 0 bases and J lost 6, with 11 bases in between. The CDR3 is made up of 14 amino acids. Germline assignment: CDR1 MNHEY and CDR2 SVGAGI. DNA for the CDR3: TGTGCCAGCAGTTACTCGGGGGGAAACGCTGAAGCTTTCTTT. Its protein is CASSYSGGNAEAFF.

The genes are TRBV9 and TRBJ1-1; 10 bases are shared with TRBD1. CDR3 size: 17 residues. Trimming took 0 bases from V and 3 from J; bases not matched to a gene: 8. CDR1 is SGDLS and CDR2 is YYNGEE in the germline V gene. For the CDR3, the DNA is TGTGCCAGCAGCGTAGCCGGGACAGGGGATACGGACACTGAAGCTTTCTTT. The encoded protein is CASSVAGTGDTDTEAFF.